This T cell receptor beta chain is from a study of blood T cell repertoires in COVID-19. With 3 bases removed from V and 3 bases from J, the gap between germline ends came to 2 bases. The CDR3 has 12 amino acids. Germline lookup yields CDR1 MDHEN and CDR2 SYDVKM. In the study's own analysis: Amplification with reference gene primers provided the estimates of nucleated cell counts. Assay used: immunoSEQ multiplex PCR; TCRdb lists only in-frame clones, some missing. From that table come the V and J calls and clone size; the DNA was used to work out D and trimming. The data contain tens of thousands of clones, 88% of them singletons.

Sequencing was done on a sample of peripheral blood. The chain joins TRBV28 to TRBJ1-4; D unresolved. The receptor was isolated from a woman in her 70s with acute or convalescent COVID-19. The CDR3 loop is CASSFSNEKLFF. Written as DNA, the CDR3 is TGTGCCAGCAGTTTCTCTAATGAAAAACTGTTTTTT.